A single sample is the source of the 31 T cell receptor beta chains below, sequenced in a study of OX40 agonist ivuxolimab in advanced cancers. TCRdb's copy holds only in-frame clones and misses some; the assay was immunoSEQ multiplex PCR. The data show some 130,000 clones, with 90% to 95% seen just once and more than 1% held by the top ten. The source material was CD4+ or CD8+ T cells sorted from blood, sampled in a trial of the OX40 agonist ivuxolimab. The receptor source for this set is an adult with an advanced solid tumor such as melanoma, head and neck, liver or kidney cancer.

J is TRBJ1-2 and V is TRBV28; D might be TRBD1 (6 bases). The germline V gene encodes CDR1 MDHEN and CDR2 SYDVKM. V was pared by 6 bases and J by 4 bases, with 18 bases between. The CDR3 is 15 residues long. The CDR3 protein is CASSPTGLGLYGYTF. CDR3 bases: TGTGCCAGCAGCCCGACAGGCTTGGGCCTCTATGGCTACACCTTC.

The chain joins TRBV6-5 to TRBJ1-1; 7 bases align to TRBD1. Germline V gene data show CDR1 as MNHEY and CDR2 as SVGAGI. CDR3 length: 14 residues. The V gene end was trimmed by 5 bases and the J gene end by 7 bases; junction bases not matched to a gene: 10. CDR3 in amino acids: CASSDRQGQVEAFF. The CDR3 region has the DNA TGTGCCAGCAGTGATAGACAGGGTCAGGTTGAAGCTTTCTTT.

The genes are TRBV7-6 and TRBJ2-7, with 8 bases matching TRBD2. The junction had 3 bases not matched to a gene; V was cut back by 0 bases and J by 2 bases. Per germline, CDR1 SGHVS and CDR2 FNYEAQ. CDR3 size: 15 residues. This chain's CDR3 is CASSLATGGPYEQYF. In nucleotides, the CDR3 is TGTGCCAGCAGCTTAGCCACGGGAGGGCCCTACGAGCAGTACTTC.

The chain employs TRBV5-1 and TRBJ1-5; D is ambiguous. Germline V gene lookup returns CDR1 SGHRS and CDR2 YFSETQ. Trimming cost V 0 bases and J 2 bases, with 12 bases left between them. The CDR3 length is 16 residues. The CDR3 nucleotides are TGCGCCAGCAGCTTGGCCGGGAGGGAAGGCAATCAGCCCCAGCATTTT. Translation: CASSLAGREGNQPQHF.

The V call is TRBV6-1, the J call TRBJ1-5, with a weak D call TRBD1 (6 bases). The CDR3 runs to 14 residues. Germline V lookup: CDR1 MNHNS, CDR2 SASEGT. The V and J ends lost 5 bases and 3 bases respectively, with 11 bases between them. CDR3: CASSSTGFNQPQHF. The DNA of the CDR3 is TGTGCCAGCAGTTCCACAGGGTTCAATCAGCCCCAGCATTTT.

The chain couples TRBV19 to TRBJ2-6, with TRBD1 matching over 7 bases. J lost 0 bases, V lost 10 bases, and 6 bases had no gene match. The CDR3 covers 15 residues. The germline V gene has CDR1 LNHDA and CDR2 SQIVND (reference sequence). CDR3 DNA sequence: TGTGCCACCCGACGACAGGGCTCTGGGGCCAACGTCCTGACTTTC. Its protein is CATRRQGSGANVLTF.

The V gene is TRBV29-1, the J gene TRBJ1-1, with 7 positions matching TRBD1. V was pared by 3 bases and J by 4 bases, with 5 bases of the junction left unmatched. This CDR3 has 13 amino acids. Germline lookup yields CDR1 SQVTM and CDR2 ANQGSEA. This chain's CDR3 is CSVEEGAGTEAFF. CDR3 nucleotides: TGCAGCGTTGAGGAGGGGGCAGGCACTGAAGCTTTCTTT.

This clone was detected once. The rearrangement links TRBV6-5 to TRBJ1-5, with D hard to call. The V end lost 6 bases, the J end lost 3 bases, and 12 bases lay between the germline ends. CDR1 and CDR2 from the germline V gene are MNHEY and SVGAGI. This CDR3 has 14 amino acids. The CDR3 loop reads CASRGAGYNQPQHF. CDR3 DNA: TGTGCCAGCAGAGGCGCGGGGTACAATCAGCCCCAGCATTTT.

The CDR3 loop reads CASSLQGGTETQYF. The DNA for the CDR3 is TGTGCCAGCAGCTTGCAGGGGGGTACAGAGACCCAGTACTTC. This chain uses TRBV5-4 with TRBJ2-5, with a tentative D call TRBD1 (7 bases). CDR1 is SGHNT and CDR2 is YYREEE in the germline V gene (reference sequence). Trimming shortened V by 1 base and J by 4 bases, and 11 bases separated the two germline ends. CDR3 length: 14 amino acids.

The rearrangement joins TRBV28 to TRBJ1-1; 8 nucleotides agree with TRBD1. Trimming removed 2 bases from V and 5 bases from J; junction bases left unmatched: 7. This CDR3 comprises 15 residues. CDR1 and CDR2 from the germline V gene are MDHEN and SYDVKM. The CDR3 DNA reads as TGTGCCAGCAGTTTAACCGGCAGGGGGCGAACTGAAGCTTTCTTT. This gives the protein CASSLTGRGRTEAFF.

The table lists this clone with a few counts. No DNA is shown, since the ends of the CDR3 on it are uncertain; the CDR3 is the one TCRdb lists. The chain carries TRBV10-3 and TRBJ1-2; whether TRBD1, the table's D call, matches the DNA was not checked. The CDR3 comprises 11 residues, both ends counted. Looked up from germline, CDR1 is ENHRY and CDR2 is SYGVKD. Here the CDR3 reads CAISDVGHGTF.

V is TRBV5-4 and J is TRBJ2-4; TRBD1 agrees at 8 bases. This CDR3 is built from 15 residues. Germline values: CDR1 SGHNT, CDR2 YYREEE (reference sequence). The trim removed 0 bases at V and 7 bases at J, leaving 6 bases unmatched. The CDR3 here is CASSLATGGVNIQYF. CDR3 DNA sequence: TGTGCCAGCAGCTTGGCTACAGGGGGTGTTAACATTCAGTACTTC.

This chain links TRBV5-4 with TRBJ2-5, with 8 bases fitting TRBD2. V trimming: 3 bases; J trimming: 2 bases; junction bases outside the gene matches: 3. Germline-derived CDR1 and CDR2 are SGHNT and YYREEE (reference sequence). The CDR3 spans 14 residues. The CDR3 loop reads CASSSGLAQETQYF. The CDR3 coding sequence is TGTGCCAGCAGCTCAGGACTAGCACAAGAGACCCAGTACTTC.

In DNA form, the CDR3 reads TGTGCCAGCAGCCCCAGGATTCCCGGGACGAGCCGCCTTGGGAACACTGAAGCTTTCTTT. Protein product: CASSPRIPGTSRLGNTEAFF. The V call is TRBV7-6, the J call TRBJ1-1, with a tentative D call TRBD1 (5 bases). V was trimmed by 5 bases and J by 1 base, leaving 29 bases between them. From germline, CDR1 is SGHVS and CDR2 FNYEAQ. The CDR3 has 20 amino acids.

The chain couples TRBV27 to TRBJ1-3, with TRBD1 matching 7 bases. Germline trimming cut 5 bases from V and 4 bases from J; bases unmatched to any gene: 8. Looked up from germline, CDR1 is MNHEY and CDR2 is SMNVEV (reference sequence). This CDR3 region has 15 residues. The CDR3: CASSRLQGLGNTIYF. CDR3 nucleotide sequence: TGTGCCAGCAGTCGCCTACAGGGGCTCGGAAACACCATATATTTT.

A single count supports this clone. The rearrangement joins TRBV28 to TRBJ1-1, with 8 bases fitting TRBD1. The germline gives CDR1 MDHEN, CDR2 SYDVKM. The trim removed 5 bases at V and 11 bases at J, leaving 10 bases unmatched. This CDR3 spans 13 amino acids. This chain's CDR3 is CASSQGTGGVAFF. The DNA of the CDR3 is TGTGCCAGCAGTCAAGGGACAGGTGGCGTGGCTTTCTTT.

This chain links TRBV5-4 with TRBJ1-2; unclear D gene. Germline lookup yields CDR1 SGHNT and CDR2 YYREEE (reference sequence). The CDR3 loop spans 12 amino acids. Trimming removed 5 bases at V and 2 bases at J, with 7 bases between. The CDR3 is CASSRSNYGYTF. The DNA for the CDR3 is TGTGCCAGCAGTCGGTCCAACTATGGCTACACCTTC.

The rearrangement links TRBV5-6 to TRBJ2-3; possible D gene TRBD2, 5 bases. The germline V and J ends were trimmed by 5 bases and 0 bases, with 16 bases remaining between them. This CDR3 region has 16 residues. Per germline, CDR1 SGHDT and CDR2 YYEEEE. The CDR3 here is CASRPGLLRSTDTQYF. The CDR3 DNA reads TGTGCCAGCAGACCCGGACTTCTAAGGAGCACAGATACGCAGTATTTT.

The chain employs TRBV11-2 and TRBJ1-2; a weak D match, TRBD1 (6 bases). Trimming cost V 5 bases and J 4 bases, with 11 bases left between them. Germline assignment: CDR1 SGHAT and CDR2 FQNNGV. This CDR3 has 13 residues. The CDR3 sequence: CASSAGVAYGYTF. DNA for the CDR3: TGTGCCAGCAGCGCAGGGGTAGCCTATGGCTACACCTTC.

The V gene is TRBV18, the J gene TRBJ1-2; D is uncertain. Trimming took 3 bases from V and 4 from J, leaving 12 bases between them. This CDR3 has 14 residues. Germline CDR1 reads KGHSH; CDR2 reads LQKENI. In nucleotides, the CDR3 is TGTGCCAGCTCACCCTCTTTGGGCTCCTATGGCTACACCTTC. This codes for CASSPSLGSYGYTF.

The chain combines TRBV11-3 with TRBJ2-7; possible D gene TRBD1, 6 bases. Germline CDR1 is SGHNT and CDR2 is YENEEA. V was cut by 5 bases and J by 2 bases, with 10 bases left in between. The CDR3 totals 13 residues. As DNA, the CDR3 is TGTGCCAGCAGCAACCGGGACACCTACGAGCAGTACTTC. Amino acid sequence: CASSNRDTYEQYF.

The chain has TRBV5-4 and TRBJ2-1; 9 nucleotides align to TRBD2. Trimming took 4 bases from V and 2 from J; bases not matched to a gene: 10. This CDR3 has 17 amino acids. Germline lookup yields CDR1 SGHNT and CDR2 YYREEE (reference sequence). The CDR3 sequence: CASSPGGSGGTYNEQFF. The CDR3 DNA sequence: TGTGCCAGCAGCCCCGGGGGTAGCGGGGGAACCTACAATGAGCAGTTCTTC.

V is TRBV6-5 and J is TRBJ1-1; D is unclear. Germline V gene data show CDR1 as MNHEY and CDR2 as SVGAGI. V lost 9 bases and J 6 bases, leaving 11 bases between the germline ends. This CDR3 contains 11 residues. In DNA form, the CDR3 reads TGTGCCAGTAGGACTAGCCCTGAAGCTTTCTTT. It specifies CASRTSPEAFF.

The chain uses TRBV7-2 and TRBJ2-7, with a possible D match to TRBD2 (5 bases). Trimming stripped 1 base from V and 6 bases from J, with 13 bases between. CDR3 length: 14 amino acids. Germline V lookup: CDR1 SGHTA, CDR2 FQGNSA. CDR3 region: CASSLDQRSLEQYF. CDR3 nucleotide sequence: TGTGCCAGCAGCTTAGATCAGCGGAGCCTCGAGCAGTACTTC.

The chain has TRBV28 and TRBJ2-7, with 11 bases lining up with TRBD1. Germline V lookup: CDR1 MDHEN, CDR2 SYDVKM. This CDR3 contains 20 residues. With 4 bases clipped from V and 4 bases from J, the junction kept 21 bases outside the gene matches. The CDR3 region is CASSWGQGGPGGSLAYEQYF. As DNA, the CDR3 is TGTGCCAGCAGTTGGGGACAGGGGGGGCCTGGCGGGAGTTTGGCGTACGAGCAGTACTTC. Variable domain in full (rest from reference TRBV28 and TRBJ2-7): DVKVTQSSRYLVKRTGEKVFLECVQDMDHENMFWYRQDPGLGLRLIYFSYDVKMKEKGDIPEGYSVSREKKERFSLILESASTNQTSMYLCASSWGQGGPGGSLAYEQYFGPGTRLTVT.

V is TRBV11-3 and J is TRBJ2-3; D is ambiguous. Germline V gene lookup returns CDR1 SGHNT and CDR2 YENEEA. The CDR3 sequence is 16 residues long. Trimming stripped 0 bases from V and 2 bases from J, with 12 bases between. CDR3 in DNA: TGTGCCAGCAGCTTAGAATTCTCGAGGAACACAGATACGCAGTATTTT. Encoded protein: CASSLEFSRNTDTQYF.

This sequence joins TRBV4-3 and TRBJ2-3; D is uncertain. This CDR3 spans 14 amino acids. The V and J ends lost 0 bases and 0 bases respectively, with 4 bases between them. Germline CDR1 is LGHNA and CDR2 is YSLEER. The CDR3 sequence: CASSQDVSTDTQYF. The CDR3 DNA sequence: TGCGCCAGCAGCCAAGATGTTAGCACAGATACGCAGTATTTT.

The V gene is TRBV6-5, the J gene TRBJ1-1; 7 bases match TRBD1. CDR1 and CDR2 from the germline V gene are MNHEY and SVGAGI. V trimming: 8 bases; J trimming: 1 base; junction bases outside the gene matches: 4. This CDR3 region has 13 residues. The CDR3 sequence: CASGYRGNTEAFF. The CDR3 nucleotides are TGTGCCAGCGGCTACAGGGGGAACACTGAAGCTTTCTTT.

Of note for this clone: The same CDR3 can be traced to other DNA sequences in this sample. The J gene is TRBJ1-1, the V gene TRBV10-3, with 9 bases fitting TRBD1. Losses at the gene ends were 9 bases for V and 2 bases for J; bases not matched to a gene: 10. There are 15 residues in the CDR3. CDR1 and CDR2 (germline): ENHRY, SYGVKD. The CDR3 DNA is TGTGCCATATCCCTGACAGGGGGGAAAAACACTGAAGCTTTCTTT. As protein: CAISLTGGKNTEAFF.

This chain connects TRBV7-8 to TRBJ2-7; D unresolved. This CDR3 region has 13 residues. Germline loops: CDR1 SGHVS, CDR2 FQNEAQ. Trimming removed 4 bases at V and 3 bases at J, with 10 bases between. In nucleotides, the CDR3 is TGTGCCAGCAGCTCCTATCTAGACTACGAGCAGTACTTC. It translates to CASSSYLDYEQYF.

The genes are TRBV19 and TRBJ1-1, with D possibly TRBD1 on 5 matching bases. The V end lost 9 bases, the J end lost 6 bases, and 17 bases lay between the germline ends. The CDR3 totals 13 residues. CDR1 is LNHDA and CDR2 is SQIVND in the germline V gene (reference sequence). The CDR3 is CASCRWGAPEAFF. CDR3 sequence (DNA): TGTGCCAGCTGCCGGTGGGGCGCCCCTGAAGCTTTCTTT.